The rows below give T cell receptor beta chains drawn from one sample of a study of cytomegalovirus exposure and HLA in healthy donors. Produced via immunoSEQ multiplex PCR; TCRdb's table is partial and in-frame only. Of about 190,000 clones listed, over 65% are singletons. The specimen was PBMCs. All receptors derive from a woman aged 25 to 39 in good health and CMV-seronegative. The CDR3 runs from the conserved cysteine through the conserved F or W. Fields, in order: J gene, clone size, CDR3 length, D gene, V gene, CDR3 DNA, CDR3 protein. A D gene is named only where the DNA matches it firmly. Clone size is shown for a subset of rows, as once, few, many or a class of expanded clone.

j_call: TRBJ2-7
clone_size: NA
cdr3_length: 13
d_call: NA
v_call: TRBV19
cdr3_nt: TGTGCCAGTAGTAGGGACACGTACTACGAGCAGTACTTC
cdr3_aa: CASSRDTYYEQYF

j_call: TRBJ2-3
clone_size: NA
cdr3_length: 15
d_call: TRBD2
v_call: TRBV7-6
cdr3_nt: TGTGCCAGCAGCTCCCTTTCTAGCGGGAGGGATACGCAGTATTTT
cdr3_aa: CASSSLSSGRDTQYF

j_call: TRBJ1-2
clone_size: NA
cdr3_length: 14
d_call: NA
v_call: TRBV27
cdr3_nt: TGTGCCAGCAGCCCGGGGTTAGCTAACTATGGCTACACCTTC
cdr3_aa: CASSPGLANYGYTF

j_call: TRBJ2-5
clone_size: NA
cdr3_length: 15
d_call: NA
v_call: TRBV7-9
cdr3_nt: TGTGCCAGCAGCTTAGTCGGCTGGAGCCAAGAGACCCAGTACTTC
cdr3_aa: CASSLVGWSQETQYF

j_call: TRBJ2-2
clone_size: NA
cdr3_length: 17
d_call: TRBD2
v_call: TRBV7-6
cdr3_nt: TGTGCCAGCAGCTTAGCTACCCTAGCGGGAGCGAGGGGGGAGCTGTTTTTT
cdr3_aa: CASSLATLAGARGELFF

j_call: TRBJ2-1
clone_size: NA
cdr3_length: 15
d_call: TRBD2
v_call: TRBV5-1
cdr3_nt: TGCGCCAGCAGCTTGGGACTAGCGGTTTACAATGAGCAGTTCTTC
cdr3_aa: CASSLGLAVYNEQFF

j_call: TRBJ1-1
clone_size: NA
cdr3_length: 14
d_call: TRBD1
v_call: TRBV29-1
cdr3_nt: TGCAGCGTCCCCCCGGGACAGGGAACTTATAAAGCTTTCTTT
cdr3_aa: CSVPPGQGTYKAFF

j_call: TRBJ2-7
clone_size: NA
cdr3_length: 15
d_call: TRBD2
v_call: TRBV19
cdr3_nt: TGTGCCAGTAGGAGTCGGCTAGCGGGAGTACTCGAGCAGTACTTC
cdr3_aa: CASRSRLAGVLEQYF

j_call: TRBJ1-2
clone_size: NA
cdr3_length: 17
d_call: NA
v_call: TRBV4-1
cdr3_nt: TGCGCCAGCAGCCAAGCGGGGAGCAGCCCCGATAACTATGGCTACACCTTC
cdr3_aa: CASSQAGSSPDNYGYTF

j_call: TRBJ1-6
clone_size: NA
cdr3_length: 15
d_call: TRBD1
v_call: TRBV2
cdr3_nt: TGTGCCAGCAGCCGGGACAGGGGGTCTAATTCACCCCTCCACTTT
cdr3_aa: CASSRDRGSNSPLHF

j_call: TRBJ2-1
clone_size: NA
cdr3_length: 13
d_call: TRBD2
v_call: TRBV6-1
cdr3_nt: TGTGCCAGCAAGCAAGTAGCGGGAGACGCGCAGTTCTTC
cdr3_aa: CASKQVAGDAQFF

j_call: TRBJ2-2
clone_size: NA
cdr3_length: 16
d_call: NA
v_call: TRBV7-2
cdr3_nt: TGTGCCAGCAGCTTAGTAGCCCGCCGGGGCACCGGGGAGCTGTTTTTT
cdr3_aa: CASSLVARRGTGELFF

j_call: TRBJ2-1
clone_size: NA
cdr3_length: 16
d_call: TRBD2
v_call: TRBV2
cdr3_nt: TGTGCCAGCAGGTCCACTAGCGGGGGTGCCTACAATGAGCAGTTCTTC
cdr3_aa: CASRSTSGGAYNEQFF

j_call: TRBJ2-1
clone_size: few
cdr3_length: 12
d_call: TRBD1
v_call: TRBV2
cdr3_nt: TGTGCCAGAGGGGACAGGGACTATGAGCAGTTCTTC
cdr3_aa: CARGDRDYEQFF

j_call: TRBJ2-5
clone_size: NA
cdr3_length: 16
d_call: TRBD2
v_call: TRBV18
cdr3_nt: TGTGCCAGCTCATCGCTAGCGGGAGGGCCGGAAGAGACCCAGTACTTC
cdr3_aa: CASSSLAGGPEETQYF

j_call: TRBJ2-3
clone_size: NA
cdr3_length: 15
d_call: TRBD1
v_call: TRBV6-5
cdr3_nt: TGTGCCAGCAGAAAACAGGGGGTCTGGACTGATACGCAGTATTTT
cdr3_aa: CASRKQGVWTDTQYF

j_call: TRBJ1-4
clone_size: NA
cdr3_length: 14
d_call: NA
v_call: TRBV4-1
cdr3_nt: TGCGCCAGCAGCCAAGTCAGGTTGAAGGAAAAACTGTTTTTT
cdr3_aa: CASSQVRLKEKLFF

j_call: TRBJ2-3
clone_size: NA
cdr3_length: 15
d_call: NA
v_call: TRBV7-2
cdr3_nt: TGTGCCAGCAGCTTAGCGGGAGTGGGCACAGATACGCAGTATTTT
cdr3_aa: CASSLAGVGTDTQYF

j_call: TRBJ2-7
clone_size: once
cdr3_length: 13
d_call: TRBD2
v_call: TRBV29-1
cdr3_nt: TGCAGCGTTGTCCGGGGGGATCTTAACGAGCAGTACTTC
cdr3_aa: CSVVRGDLNEQYF

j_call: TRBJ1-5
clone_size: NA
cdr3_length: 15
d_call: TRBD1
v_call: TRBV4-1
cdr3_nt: TGCGCCAGCAGCCAGTTACAGGGGGCAGGTCAGCCCCAGCATTTT
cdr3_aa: CASSQLQGAGQPQHF

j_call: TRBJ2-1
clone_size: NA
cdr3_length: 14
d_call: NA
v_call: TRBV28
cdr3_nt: TGTGCCAGCAGGACGCGGGGGCGCGGCAATGAGCAGTTCTTC
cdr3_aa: CASRTRGRGNEQFF

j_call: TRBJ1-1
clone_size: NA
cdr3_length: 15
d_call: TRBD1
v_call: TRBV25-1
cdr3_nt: TGTGCCAGCAGTGAATCTCGGACAGGGGACACTGAAGCTTTCTTT
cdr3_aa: CASSESRTGDTEAFF

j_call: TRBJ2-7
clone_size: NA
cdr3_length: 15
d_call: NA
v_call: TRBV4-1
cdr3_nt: TGCGCCAGCAGCCAAGGGGAAGGGAGGGGGTGGGAGCAGTACTTC
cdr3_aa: CASSQGEGRGWEQYF

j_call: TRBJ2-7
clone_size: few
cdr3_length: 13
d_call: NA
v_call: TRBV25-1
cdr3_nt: TGTGCCAGCAGTGCAAACGAGGGGGGGAAGCAGTACTTC
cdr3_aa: CASSANEGGKQYF